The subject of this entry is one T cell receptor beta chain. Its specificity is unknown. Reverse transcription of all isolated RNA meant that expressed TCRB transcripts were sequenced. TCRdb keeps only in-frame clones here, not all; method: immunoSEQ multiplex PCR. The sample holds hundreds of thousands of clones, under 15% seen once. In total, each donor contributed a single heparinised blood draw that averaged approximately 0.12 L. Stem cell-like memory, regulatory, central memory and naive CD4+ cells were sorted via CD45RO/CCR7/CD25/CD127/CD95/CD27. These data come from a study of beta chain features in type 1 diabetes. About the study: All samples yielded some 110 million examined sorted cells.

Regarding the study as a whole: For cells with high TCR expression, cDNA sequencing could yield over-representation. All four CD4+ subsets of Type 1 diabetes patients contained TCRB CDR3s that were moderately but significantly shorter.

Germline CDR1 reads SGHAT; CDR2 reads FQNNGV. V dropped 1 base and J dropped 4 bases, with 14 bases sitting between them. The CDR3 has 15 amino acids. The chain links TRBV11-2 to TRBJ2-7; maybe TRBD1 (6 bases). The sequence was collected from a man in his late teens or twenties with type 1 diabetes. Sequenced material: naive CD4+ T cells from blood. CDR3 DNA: TGTGCCAGCAGCTTAGGGCGACAGGCAAGTTACGAGCAGTACTTC. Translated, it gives CASSLGRQASYEQYF.